The present T cell receptor (beta chain) was sequenced within a study of blood T cell repertoires in COVID-19 (dated by TCRdb to the early 2020s). Regarding the research as a whole: Samples from collaborators originated in the United States, Italy and Spain and spanned both the acute and convalescent phases of COVID-19. Samples were obtained from the ongoing ImmuneRACE study (first 160 participants) and from roughly 1,300 subjects provided by 6 global collaborators. Deeply sampled blood TCRbeta repertoires from subjects exposed to, actively infected with, or recovered from COVID-19 were included in the dataset. The repertoires were released in a freely available public database meant as a resource for research on the immune response to SARS-CoV-2. The sample metadata nearly always contained a de-identified subject ID, COVID-19 status, age in years and sex. Where available, HLA class I and class II types were obtained from metadata supplied by the sample provider rather than from assay-based typing. The material from the prospective study consisted of cDNA or gDNA derived from T cells, B-cell-depleted T cells, or PBMCs. The study at large found these results: The amount of clinical and demographic metadata varied by source and participant and was provided uncurated.

Whole blood was collected in K2EDTA tubes by collaborating institutions according to the institutions' own protocols. For TCRbeta analysis, collaborator samples were shipped as frozen whole blood, as isolated PBMCs, or as DNA extracted from either sample type. Only a few counts were recorded for this clone. Its recognized antigen is unknown. Base quality data are lacking; no much larger clone is found one base away. Its CDR3 holds 17 amino acids, cysteine through phenylalanine. The read is trimmed to its CDR3 DNA, 51 bases read in frame from base 1. Trimming accounts for 4 bases at V and 2 bases at J, while the number of junction bases matched to no gene is 9. The germline V gene sets CDR1 to SGHDT and CDR2 to YYEEEE. The immunoSEQ Assay, a bias-controlled multiplex PCR, was used to amplify TCRbeta CDR3 regions from genomic DNA. On the authors' methods: Nucleated cell counts per sample were estimated from amplification of reference gene primers within the assay. To quantify the absolute abundance of each unique TCRbeta CDR3 rearrangement, sequence reads were collapsed and filtered. For each sample, productive Simpson clonality was calculated as the square root of Simpson's diversity index over productive rearrangements. TCRdb stores this immuneACCESS table with in-frame sequences only. Part of the clones is absent; in the studies checked, under half of the shortfall reflects unresolved V genes, and no reason is known for the rest. That table supplies the V and J calls and clone size; D and trimming were determined from the DNA. This sample lists tens of thousands of clones; roughly 82% were detected once. The ten largest clones represent more than 2.5% of the sample.

This sequence uses TRBV5-6 and TRBJ2-3; 11 bases in the middle match TRBD2. Sequenced input: peripheral blood. The sequence was collected from a woman in her sixties or seventies with acute or convalescent COVID-19. The DNA reads as follows: TGTGCCAGCAGCGGGACTAGCGGACACCTAAACACAGATACGCAGTATTTT. Translation gives CASSGTSGHLNTDTQYF.